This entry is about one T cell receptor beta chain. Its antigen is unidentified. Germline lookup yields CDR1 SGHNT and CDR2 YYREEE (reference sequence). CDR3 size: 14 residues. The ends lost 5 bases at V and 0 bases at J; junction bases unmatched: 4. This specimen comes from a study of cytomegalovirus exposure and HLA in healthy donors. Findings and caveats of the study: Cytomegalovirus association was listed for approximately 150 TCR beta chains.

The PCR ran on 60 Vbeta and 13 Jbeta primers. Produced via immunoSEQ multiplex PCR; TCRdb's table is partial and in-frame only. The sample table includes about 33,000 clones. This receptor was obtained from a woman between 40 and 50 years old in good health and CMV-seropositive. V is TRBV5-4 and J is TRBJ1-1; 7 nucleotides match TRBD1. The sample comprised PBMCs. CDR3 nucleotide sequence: TGTGCCAGCAGTGACAGGGACATGAACACTGAAGCTTTCTTT. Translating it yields CASSDRDMNTEAFF.